The subject of this entry is one T cell receptor (beta chain). Its antigen is undetermined. The V gene end was trimmed by 4 bases and the J gene end by 1 base; junction bases not matched to a gene: 5. The CDR3 contains 16 residues. Germline V gene data show CDR1 as SGHVS and CDR2 as FNYEAQ. This sample was taken from a study of cytomegalovirus exposure and HLA in healthy donors. Study results and limitations: Compared with the roughly 670-donor mean, an Asian-associated ancestry cluster reportedly had fewer N-insertions, according to a later analysis.

The PCR used 60 Vbeta and 13 Jbeta primers. How the authors handled the data: An analysis performed later counted around 86 million unique TCR beta chains (approximately 10 million of them shared). Clones were read by immunoSEQ multiplex PCR, and TCRdb kept only the in-frame ones, dropping some. V and J calls and clone size are given by that table; D and trimming were obtained from the DNA. There are 100,000 to 150,000 clones in the sample; roughly 70% occur only once, and 3.5% to 4.5% lies in the top ten. The material sequenced was PBMCs. V and J are TRBV7-6 and TRBJ2-7, with 12 bases fitting TRBD2. The TCR comes from a man between 40 and 49 years old in good health and CMV-seropositive. DNA for the CDR3: TGTGCCAGCAGCTCGTCTAGCGGGGGGGAATCCTACGAGCAGTACTTC. This gives the protein CASSSSSGGESYEQYF. Looking up the rest from reference TRBV7-6 and TRBJ2-7 gives the full variable domain: GAGVSQSPRYKVTKRGQDVALRCDPISGHVSLYWYRQALGQGPEFLTYFNYEAQQDKSGLPNDRFSAERPEGSISTLTIQRTEQRDSAMYRCASSSSSGGESYEQYFGPGTRLTVT.